This T cell receptor beta chain was captured in a study of cytomegalovirus exposure and HLA in healthy donors. Turning to the study itself: Some 77 million unique TCRs from HLA-typed donors were held in an early release of data. Researchers found that roughly 81% of some 400 genotyped donors fell within the Caucasian-associated ancestry cluster.

The V gene's germline CDR1 is WSHSY and CDR2 SAAADI. The CDR3 totals 15 residues. V lost 2 bases, J lost 5 bases, and 6 bases stayed unmatched. The PCR employed 60 Vbeta primers together with 13 Jbeta primers. Generated by immunoSEQ multiplex PCR, the TCRdb table keeps only in-frame clones and is missing some. The sample includes 50,000 to 65,000 clones, just under 75% of them seen just once. As concerns this clone: The antigen is not known.

Findings of the study overall: Cytomegalovirus-associated TCR beta chains were listed, numbering 150 to 200.

Donors showed nominal health when sampled, although they likely had unrecorded immune exposures. The receptor's source is a woman aged 25 to 39 in good health and CMV-seronegative. Sequenced input: PBMCs. The chain joins TRBV10-2 to TRBJ2-3; 8 positions agree with TRBD1. CDR3 residues: CASSEPDRGGDTQYF. The CDR3, as DNA: TGCGCCAGCAGTGAGCCAGACAGGGGAGGAGATACGCAGTATTTT.